One sample yielded the 18 T cell receptor beta chains listed below, sequenced in a study of CD8 T cells in Susac syndrome. RNA totalling roughly 0.45 to 1 ug underwent reverse transcription with random hexamers. MiXCR, applied by TCRdb to the immunoSEQ multiplex PCR reads, yields one record per CDR3 protein. This table holds hundreds of thousands of distinct CDR3 sequences, approximately 85% found once. Sequencing was carried out using CD8+ T cells from PBMCs. The receptors originated from a human donor with multiple sclerosis.

The chain couples TRBV10-3 to TRBJ2-3; the match to TRBD2 covers 12 bases. CDR3 length: 18 amino acids. V lost 0 bases and J lost 0; bases outside the gene matches: 4. CDR1 ENHRY and CDR2 SYGVKD come from the germline V gene. CDR3 coding DNA: TGTGCCATCAGTGAGTCGATGGGGACTAGCGGGAGCACAGATACGCAGTATTTT. Protein product: CAISESMGTSGSTDTQYF.

This clonotype has a single count. The CDR3: CSVIQNTIYF. The CDR3 DNA is TGCAGCGTTATCCAAAACACCATATATTTT. The chain uses TRBV29-1 and TRBJ1-3; D gene unclear. This CDR3 has 10 residues. V gave up 5 bases and J gave up 6 bases, with 5 bases separating them. Germline V gene lookup returns CDR1 SQVTM and CDR2 ANQGSEA. The whole variable domain, filled in from reference TRBV29-1 and TRBJ1-3, reads SAVISQKPSRDICQRGTSLTIQCQVDSQVTMMFWYRQQPGQSLTLIATANQGSEATYESGFVIDKFPISRPNLTFSTLTVSNMSPEDSSIYLCSVIQNTIYFGEGSWLTVV.

This clonotype was detected only a few times. This chain uses TRBV27 with TRBJ2-1, with TRBD2 identical over 7 bases. The V gene end was trimmed by 3 bases and the J gene end by 9 bases; junction bases not matched to a gene: 5. The V gene's germline CDR1 is MNHEY and CDR2 SMNVEV (reference sequence). The length of the CDR3 is 13 residues. CDR3: CASSFGRESEQFF. The CDR3, as DNA: TGTGCCAGCAGTTTCGGGCGGGAGAGTGAGCAGTTCTTC.

The chain joins TRBV6-1 to TRBJ2-2; D unclear. Germline-derived CDR1 and CDR2 are MNHNS and SASEGT. CDR3 size: 16 residues. V was trimmed by 7 bases and J by 6 bases, leaving 21 bases between them. CDR3 nucleotides: TGTGCCAGCACCGCTCACGACTCCTACGGCGCCGGGGAGCTGTTTTTT. This codes for CASTAHDSYGAGELFF.

This rearrangement joins TRBV14 to TRBJ2-7; 8 bases are shared with TRBD2. V shed 2 bases, J shed 7 bases, and the junction held 4 bases outside the gene matches. This CDR3 contains 13 residues. Germline loops: CDR1 SGHDN, CDR2 FVKESK. CDR3: CASSQSSGPEQYF. DNA for the CDR3: TGTGCCAGCAGCCAATCTAGCGGGCCTGAGCAGTACTTC.

The CDR3 nucleotides are TGCGCCAGTATCCCATGTAGCACAGATACGCAGTATTTT. Amino acid sequence: CASIPCSTDTQYF. This chain joins TRBV23-1 and TRBJ2-3; D not certain. TRBV23-1 is identified as an open reading frame with a role that is uncertain. Between the trimmed V and J ends, which lost 9 bases and 0 bases, there was a span of 10 bases. This CDR3 contains 13 residues.

There are a few counts of this clonotype. The chain couples TRBV9 to TRBJ2-7, with a possible D match to TRBD1 (6 bases). Germline CDR1 is SGDLS and CDR2 is YYNGEE. Trimming pared 3 bases from V and 3 bases from J, leaving 10 bases between. The CDR3 consists of 13 residues. In DNA form, the CDR3 reads TGTGCCAGCAGCGAGGGACACAACTACGAGCAGTACTTC. Encoded protein: CASSEGHNYEQYF. The variable domain in full, with the rest retrieved from reference TRBV9 and TRBJ2-7, is DSGVTQTPKHLITATGQRVTLRCSPRSGDLSVYWYQQSLDQGLQFLIQYYNGEERAKGNILERFSAQQFPDLHSELNLSSLELGDSALYFCASSEGHNYEQYFGPGTRLTVT.

CDR3 nucleotide sequence: TGTGCCAGCAGCCAAGGACAGGGACTAGCGGGATCCTACGAGCAGTACTTC. Translation gives CASSQGQGLAGSYEQYF. The rearrangement uses TRBV5-5 and TRBJ2-7, with 13 bases matching TRBD2. Losses at the gene ends were 4 bases for V and 1 base for J; bases not matched to a gene: 8. The CDR3 covers 17 residues. Germline CDR1 is SGHKS and CDR2 is YYEKEE (reference sequence).

This clonotype was recorded at least ten times. The junction departs from germline at one end; a sequencing error may be responsible. V usage is TRBV5-1 and J usage is TRBJ2-7; D unclear. The CDR3 is 12 amino acids. Germline CDR1 reads SGHRS; CDR2 reads YFSETQ. The chain's CDR3 is CASSPSSYEQYF. As DNA, the CDR3 is TGTGCCAGCAGCCCGAGCTCCTACGAGCAGTACTTC.

This clonotype was found a few times. The chain couples TRBV7-2 to TRBJ1-2, with a weak D call TRBD1 (5 bases). V shed 8 bases and J shed 7 bases, with 11 bases lying between them. From germline, CDR1 is SGHTA and CDR2 FQGNSA. This CDR3 region has 11 residues. Written as DNA, the CDR3 is TGTGCCAGCCTGGGGCACCTTGGCTACACCTTC. It codes for CASLGHLGYTF.

This chain connects TRBV5-4 to TRBJ2-2, with D tentatively TRBD1 (5 bases). The CDR3 is 14 residues long. V gave up 6 bases and J gave up 0 bases, with 9 bases separating them. The V gene's germline CDR1 is SGHNT and CDR2 YYREEE (reference sequence). CDR3 in amino acids: CASKDIANTGELFF. Here the CDR3 DNA reads TGTGCCAGCAAGGACATTGCGAACACCGGGGAGCTGTTTTTT. The entire variable domain, with the rest obtained from reference TRBV5-4 and TRBJ2-2, is as follows: ETGVTQSPTHLIKTRGQQVTLRCSSQSGHNTVSWYQQALGQGPQFIFQYYREEENGRGNFPPRFSGLQFPNYSSELNVNALELDDSALYLCASKDIANTGELFFGEGSRLTVL.

This chain joins TRBV5-5 and TRBJ2-3; D is ambiguous. V was clipped by 0 bases and J by 0 bases, with 14 bases between them. CDR3 length: 17 amino acids. Germline V gene sequence: CDR1 SGHKS, CDR2 YYEKEE (reference sequence). The CDR3 is CASSLVGLHSSTDTQYF. For the CDR3, the DNA is TGTGCCAGCAGCTTGGTCGGGCTACACTCTAGCACAGATACGCAGTATTTT.

The V gene is TRBV4-2, the J gene TRBJ2-1; 10 nucleotides agree with TRBD2. CDR1 and CDR2 from the germline V gene are LGHNA and YNFKEQ. The CDR3 consists of 14 residues. Trimming at V came to 4 bases and at J to 9 bases, leaving 6 bases not matched to a gene. CDR3 nucleotide sequence: TGTGCCAGCAGCCTCCCTAGCGGGAGAGGTGAGCAGTTCTTC. Encoded protein: CASSLPSGRGEQFF.

CDR3 nucleotides: TGCAGTGCCCGATATCAGGGCGAGAGGACTGAAGCTTTCTTT. Translation gives CSARYQGERTEAFF. The chain uses TRBV20-1 and TRBJ1-1; TRBD1 might be the D (5 bases). The CDR3 contains 14 residues. CDR1 and CDR2 (germline): DFQATT, SNEGSKA (reference sequence). V was pared by 6 bases and J by 5 bases, with 19 bases between.

The V and J genes are TRBV30 and TRBJ1-1, with unresolved D. Trimming removed 2 bases at V and 8 bases at J, with 15 bases between. This CDR3 comprises 13 residues. The germline V gene has CDR1 GTSNPN and CDR2 SVGIG (reference sequence). CDR3 sequence: CAWSSGFSSEAFF. In nucleotides, the CDR3 is TGTGCCTGGAGTAGTGGGTTTTCTTCCGAAGCTTTCTTT. The variable domain in full, with the rest retrieved from reference TRBV30 and TRBJ1-1, is SQTIHQWPATLVQPVGSPLSLECTVEGTSNPNLYWYRQAAGRGLQLLFYSVGIGQISSEVPQNLSASRPQDRQFILSSKKLLLSDSGFYLCAWSSGFSSEAFFGQGTRLTVV.

This clonotype occurred a few times. This sequence joins TRBV11-2 and TRBJ1-4; D is undetermined. Trimming removed 3 bases at V and 7 bases at J, with 6 bases between. The V gene's germline CDR1 is SGHAT and CDR2 FQNNGV. The CDR3 has 12 residues. CDR3 amino acids: CASSFGFEKLFF. Here the CDR3 DNA reads TGTGCCAGCAGCTTTGGTTTTGAAAAACTGTTTTTT.

The CDR3 DNA reads as TGTGCCAGCAGCCCCGGGGCAGATCTTAATGAAAAACTGTTTTTT. Translation gives CASSPGADLNEKLFF. V usage is TRBV7-2 and J usage is TRBJ1-4, with a tentative D call TRBD1 (5 bases). CDR1 SGHTA and CDR2 FQGNSA come from the germline V gene. The CDR3 extends over 15 amino acids. Trimming removed 5 bases at V and 4 bases at J, with 14 bases between.

This clonotype has just a few counts. The CDR3 coding sequence is TGTGCCAGCTCGCACACAGGGAGCACAGATACGCAGTATTTT. This sequence encodes CASSHTGSTDTQYF. The rearrangement uses TRBV18 and TRBJ2-3; perhaps TRBD1 as D (6 bases). Germline CDR1 KGHSH, CDR2 LQKENI. The CDR3 consists of 14 residues. V lost 6 bases to trimming and J lost 0 bases, with 10 bases between them.